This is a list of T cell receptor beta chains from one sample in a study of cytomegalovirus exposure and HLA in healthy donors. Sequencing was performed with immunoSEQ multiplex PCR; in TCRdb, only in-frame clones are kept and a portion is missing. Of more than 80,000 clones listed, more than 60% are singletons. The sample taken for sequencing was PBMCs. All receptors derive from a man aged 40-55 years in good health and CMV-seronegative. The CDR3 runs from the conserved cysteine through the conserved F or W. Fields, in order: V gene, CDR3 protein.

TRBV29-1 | CSVGAPNTGELFF
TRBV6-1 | CASSENSESWPQHF
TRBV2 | CASSENRGTNEKLFF
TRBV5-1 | CASSLARVETQYF
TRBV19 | CASSIASAGTQPQHF
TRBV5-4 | CASSYHQGEQYF
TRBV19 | CASSPPRVGTEAFF
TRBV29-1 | CSAAEGRKLFF
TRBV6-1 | CASTPDIFSYEQYF
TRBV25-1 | CASSGTRQASTGELFF
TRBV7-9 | CASTSSGFSEQYF
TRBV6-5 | CASSLGLAGGHEQYF
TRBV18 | CASSPLGGNTGELFF
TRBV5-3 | CARSPERTTGLVSYEQYF
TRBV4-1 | CASSQGPGQQYGYTF
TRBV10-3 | CAIRLGQEQQYF
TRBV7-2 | CASSLVDRPTGGTEAFF
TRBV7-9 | CASSSVAGLYNEQFF
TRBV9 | CASSSGRGLHQPQHF
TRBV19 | CASRAGSSYNEQFF
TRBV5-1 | CASSLAGDTSLSPLHF
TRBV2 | CASSSWTGGDEQYF
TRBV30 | CAWKIPGTSGGAYDTQYF
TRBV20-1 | CSARQGYEQYF
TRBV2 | CASSGQGFEQYF
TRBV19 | CASGPGANVLTF
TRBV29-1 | CSVLGQTGSYEQYF
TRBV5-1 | CASSFSGGAIETQYF
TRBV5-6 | CASRRGLIYNSPLHF
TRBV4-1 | CASSQAPGENYGYTF
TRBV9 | CASSAHPGTGISAGELFF
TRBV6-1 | CASSDRSYEQYF
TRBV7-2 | CASSLVGSGGLNNEQFF
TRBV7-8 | CASSLAVGQSSYEQYF
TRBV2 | CASRRDRRLLYEQYF
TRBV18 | CASSPLGRTSTDTQYF
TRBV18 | CASSPTSRGTSNYGYTF
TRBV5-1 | CASSVSGANTGELFF
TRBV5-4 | CASSLGASGEYNEQFF
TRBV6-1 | CASTLLGGRETQYF
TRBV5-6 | CASSSLSAGGSSQPQHF
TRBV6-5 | CASSYSLAEPYNEQFF
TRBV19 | CATHPSGSGANVLTF
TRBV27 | CASSSNREVGGYTF
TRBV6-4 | CASIMTGRIRYRNYNSPLHF
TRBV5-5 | CASSTGLPRGTEAFF
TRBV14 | CASSQLPMPQQGNQPQHF
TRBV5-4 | CASSRTSGVTDTQYF
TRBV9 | CASSVVGAGGDTQYF
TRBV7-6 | CASSPQETQYF
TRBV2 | CASSAPTGDNTEAFF
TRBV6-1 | CASSESPWGQGYQPQHF
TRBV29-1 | CSVGRTSGLSGRANVLTF
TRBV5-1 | CASSLRSGGDVSYEQYF
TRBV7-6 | CASSLNQGSTGELFF